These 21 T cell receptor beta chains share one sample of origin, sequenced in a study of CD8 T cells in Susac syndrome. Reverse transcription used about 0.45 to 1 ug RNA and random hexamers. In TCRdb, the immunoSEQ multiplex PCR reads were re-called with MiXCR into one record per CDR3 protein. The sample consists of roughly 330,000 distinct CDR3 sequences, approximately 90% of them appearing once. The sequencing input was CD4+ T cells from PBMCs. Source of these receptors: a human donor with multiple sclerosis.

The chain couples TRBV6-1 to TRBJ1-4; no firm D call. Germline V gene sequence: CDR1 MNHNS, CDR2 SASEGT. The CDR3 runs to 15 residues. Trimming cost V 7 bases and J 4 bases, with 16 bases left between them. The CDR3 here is CASTAAAAVNEKLFF. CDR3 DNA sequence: TGTGCCAGCACGGCCGCGGCGGCGGTTAATGAAAAACTGTTTTTT.

The CDR3 region has the DNA TGTGCCAGCATTGGAAGACAGCACTCATGGAGGGAAGCTTTCTTT. This sequence encodes CASIGRQHSWREAFF. The V gene is TRBV6-5, the J gene TRBJ1-1; TRBD1 is a possible D gene (5 bases). Germline V gene lookup returns CDR1 MNHEY and CDR2 SVGAGI. V lost 7 bases, J lost 8 bases, and 23 bases lay in between. The CDR3 extends over 15 amino acids.

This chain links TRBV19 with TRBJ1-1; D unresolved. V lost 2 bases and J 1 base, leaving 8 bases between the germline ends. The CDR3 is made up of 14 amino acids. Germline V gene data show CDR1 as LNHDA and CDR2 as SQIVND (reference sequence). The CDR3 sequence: CASSIRTGNTEAFF. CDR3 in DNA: TGTGCCAGTAGTATAAGGACGGGGAACACTGAAGCTTTCTTT.

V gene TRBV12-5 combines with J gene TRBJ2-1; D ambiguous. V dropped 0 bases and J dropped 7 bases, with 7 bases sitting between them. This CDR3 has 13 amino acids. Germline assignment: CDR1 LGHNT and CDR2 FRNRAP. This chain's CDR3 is CASGLVPGNEQFF. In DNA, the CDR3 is TGTGCTAGTGGTTTGGTACCTGGGAATGAGCAGTTCTTC.

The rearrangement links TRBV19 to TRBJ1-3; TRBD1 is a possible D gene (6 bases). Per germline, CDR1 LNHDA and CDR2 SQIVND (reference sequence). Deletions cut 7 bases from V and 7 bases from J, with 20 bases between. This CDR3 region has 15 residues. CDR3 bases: TGTGCCAGTACCCAAATGCGGTACAGGGACAACACCATATATTTT. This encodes CASTQMRYRDNTIYF.

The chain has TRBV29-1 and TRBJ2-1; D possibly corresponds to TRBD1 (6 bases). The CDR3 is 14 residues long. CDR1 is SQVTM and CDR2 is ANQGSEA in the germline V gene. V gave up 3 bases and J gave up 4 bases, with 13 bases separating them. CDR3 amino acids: CSVEMRGKYNEQFF. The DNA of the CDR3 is TGCAGCGTTGAGATGAGGGGGAAATACAATGAGCAGTTCTTC.

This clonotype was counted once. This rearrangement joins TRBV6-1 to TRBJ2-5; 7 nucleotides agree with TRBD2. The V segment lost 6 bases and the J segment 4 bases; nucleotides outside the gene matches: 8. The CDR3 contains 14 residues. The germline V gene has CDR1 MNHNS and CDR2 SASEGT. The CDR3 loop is CASRSRREGETQYF. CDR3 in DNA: TGTGCCAGCAGGTCGAGAAGGGAGGGAGAGACCCAGTACTTC.

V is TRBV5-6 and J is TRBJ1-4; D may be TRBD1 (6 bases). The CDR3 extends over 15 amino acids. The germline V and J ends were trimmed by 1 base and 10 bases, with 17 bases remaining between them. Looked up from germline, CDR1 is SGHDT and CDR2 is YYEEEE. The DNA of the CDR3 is TGTGCCAGCAGCTTGAGAGGACAGCTGTCGGGAAAACTGTTTTTT. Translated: CASSLRGQLSGKLFF.

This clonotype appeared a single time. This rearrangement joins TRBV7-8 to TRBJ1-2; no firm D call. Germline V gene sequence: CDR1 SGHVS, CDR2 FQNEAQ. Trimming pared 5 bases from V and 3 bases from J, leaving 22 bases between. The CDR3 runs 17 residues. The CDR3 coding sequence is TGTGCCAGCAGCCAAGACAAACCCTTACCTTTGTACTATGGCTACACCTTC. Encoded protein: CASSQDKPLPLYYGYTF. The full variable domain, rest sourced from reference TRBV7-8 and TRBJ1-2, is GAGVSQSPRYKVAKRGQDVALRCDPISGHVSLFWYQQALGQGPEFLTYFQNEAQLDKSGLPSDRFFAERPEGSVSTLKIQRTQQEDSAVYLCASSQDKPLPLYYGYTFGSGTRLTVV.

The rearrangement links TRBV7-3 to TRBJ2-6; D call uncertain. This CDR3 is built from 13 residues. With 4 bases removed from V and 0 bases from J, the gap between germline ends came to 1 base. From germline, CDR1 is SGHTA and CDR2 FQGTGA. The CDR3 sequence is CASSSSGANVLTF. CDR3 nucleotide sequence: TGTGCCAGCAGCTCCTCTGGGGCCAACGTCCTGACTTTC. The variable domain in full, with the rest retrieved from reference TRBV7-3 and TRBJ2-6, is GAGVSQTPSNKVTEKGKYVELRCDPISGHTALYWYRQSLGQGPEFLIYFQGTGAADDSGLPNDRFFAVRPEGSVSTLKIQRTERGDSAVYLCASSSSGANVLTFGAGSRLTVL.

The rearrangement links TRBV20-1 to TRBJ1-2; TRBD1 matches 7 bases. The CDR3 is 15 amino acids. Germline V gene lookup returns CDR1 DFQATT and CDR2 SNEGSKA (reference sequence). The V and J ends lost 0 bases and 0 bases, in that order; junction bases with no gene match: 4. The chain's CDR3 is CSARDGTATNYGYTF. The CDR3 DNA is TGCAGTGCTAGAGACGGGACAGCCACTAACTATGGCTACACCTTC.

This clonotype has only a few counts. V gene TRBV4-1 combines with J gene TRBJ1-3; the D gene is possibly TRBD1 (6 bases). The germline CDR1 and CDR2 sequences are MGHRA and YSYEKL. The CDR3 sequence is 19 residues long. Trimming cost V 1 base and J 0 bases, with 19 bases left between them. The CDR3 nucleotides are TGCGCCAGCAGCCAAGTCTTTTCCGGGGGCCCCAGCTCTGGAAACACCATATATTTT. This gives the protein CASSQVFSGGPSSGNTIYF.

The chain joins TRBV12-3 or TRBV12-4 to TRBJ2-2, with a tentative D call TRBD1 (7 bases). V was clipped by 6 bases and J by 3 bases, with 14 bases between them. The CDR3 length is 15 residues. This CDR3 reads CASSPSRGDTGELFF. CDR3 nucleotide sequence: TGTGCCAGCAGCCCGAGCAGGGGGGACACCGGGGAGCTGTTTTTT.

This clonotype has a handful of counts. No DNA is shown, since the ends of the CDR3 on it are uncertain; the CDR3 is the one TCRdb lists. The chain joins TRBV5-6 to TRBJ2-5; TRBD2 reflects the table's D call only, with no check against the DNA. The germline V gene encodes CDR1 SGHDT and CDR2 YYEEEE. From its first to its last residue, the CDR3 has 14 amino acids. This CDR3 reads CASSFGPGGETQYF.

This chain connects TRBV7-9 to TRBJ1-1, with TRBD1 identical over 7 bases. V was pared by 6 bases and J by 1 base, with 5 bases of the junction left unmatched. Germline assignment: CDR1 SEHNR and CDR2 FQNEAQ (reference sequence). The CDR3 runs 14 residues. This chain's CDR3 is CASRRQGENTEAFF. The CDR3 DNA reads TGTGCCAGCAGACGGCAGGGGGAGAACACTGAAGCTTTCTTT.

As DNA, the CDR3 is TGCGCCAGCAGCCAACCCTTTGGACAGGGAGTGTCTGGAAACACCATATATTTT. Its translation is CASSQPFGQGVSGNTIYF. The gene calls are TRBV4-1 and TRBJ1-3; the match to TRBD1 covers 8 bases. Germline assignment: CDR1 MGHRA and CDR2 YSYEKL. Unmatched junction bases numbered 10, after V lost 2 bases and J lost 1 base. This CDR3 is 18 amino acids long.

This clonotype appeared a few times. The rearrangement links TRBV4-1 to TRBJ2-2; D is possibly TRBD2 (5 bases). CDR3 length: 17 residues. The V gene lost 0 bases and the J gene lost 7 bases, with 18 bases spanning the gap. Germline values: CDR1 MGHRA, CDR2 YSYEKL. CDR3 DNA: TGCGCCAGCAGCCAAGATTTTCCAGGACCGGGGAGCGGGGAGCTGTTTTTT. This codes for CASSQDFPGPGSGELFF.

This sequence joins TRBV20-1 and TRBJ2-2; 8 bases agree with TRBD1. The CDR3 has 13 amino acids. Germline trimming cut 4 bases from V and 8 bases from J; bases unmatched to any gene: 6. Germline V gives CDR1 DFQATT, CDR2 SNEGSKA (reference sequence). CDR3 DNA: TGCAGTGCTACGGACAGGGTCTCGGGGGAGCTGTTTTTT. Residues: CSATDRVSGELFF.

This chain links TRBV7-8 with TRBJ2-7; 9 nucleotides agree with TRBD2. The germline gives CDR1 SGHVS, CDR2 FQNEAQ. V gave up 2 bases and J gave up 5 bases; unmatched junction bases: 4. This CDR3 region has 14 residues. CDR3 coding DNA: TGTGCCAGCAGCTTACGGACTAGCGTCGACGAGCAGTACTTC. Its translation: CASSLRTSVDEQYF.

This chain's CDR3 is CASSLGGTEAKNIQYF. The CDR3 DNA reads TGCGCCAGCAGCTTGGGGGGGACTGAAGCCAAAAACATTCAGTACTTC. The chain is built from TRBV5-1 and TRBJ2-4; tentatively, D is TRBD2 (6 bases). Deletions cut 0 bases from V and 0 bases from J, with 10 bases between. The CDR3 contains 16 residues. The germline V gene encodes CDR1 SGHRS and CDR2 YFSETQ.

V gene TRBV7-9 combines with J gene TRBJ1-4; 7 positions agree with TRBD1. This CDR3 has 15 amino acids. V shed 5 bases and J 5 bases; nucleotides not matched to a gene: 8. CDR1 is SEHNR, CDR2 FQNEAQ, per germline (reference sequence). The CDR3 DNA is TGTGCCAGCAGCGCACAGGGGAAAGGGAATGAAAAACTGTTTTTT. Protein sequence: CASSAQGKGNEKLFF.